What follows are 30 T cell receptor beta chains derived from one specimen sequenced in a study of shared clonotypes between healthy human individuals. The data were produced by immunoSEQ multiplex PCR, yet TCRdb's version contains in-frame clones alone and is incomplete. The data contain around 340,000 clones, 70% to 75% of them seen just once; the ten biggest clones take up roughly a tenth. Material for sequencing was memory CD4+ T cells sorted from blood. The subset denotes: CD45RA-negative fraction. The origin of the receptors is a man between 25 and 39 years old in good health.

The CDR3 here is CASSRAGYTDTQYF. The CDR3 DNA reads TGTGCCAGCAGTCGAGCGGGTTACACAGATACGCAGTATTTT. This chain connects TRBV28 to TRBJ2-3; TRBD2 is a possible D gene (6 bases). This CDR3 region has 14 residues. Per germline, CDR1 MDHEN and CDR2 SYDVKM. V lost 5 bases, J lost 2 bases, and 11 bases lay in between.

The chain uses TRBV2 and TRBJ1-4, with TRBD1 as a possible D gene (5 bases). CDR3 length: 14 amino acids. V dropped 6 bases and J dropped 4 bases, with 12 bases sitting between them. Germline V CDR1 and CDR2: SNHLY, FYNNEI. CDR3 DNA sequence: TGTGCCAGCAGGCTGGGACGGCTTAATGAAAAACTGTTTTTT. Translating it yields CASRLGRLNEKLFF.

The V call is TRBV7-3, the J call TRBJ2-6, with D maybe TRBD2 (5 bases). With 7 bases removed from V and 3 bases from J, the gap between germline ends came to 7 bases. CDR3 length: 13 amino acids. The germline V gene has CDR1 SGHTA and CDR2 FQGTGA. The CDR3 DNA reads TGTGCCAGCACACTAGGTGGGGCCAACGTCCTGACTTTC. Residues: CASTLGGANVLTF.

This clone was found once. The chain is built from TRBV18 and TRBJ2-5; D call uncertain. The CDR3 is made up of 10 amino acids. Deletions cut 11 bases from V and 5 bases from J, with 9 bases between. The germline CDR1 and CDR2 sequences are KGHSH and LQKENI. The CDR3 DNA sequence: TGTGCCTCACAAGGGGAGACCCAGTACTTC. This encodes CASQGETQYF.

V and J are TRBV30 and TRBJ1-1; D unclear. This CDR3 is built from 13 residues. The germline V gene encodes CDR1 GTSNPN and CDR2 SVGIG (reference sequence). The V end was cut by 4 bases, the J end by 4 bases, with 13 bases between. CDR3 sequence: CAWKAPAGTEAFF. As DNA, the CDR3 is TGTGCCTGGAAGGCCCCGGCTGGCACTGAAGCTTTCTTT.

V is TRBV2 and J is TRBJ2-7; D tentatively reads TRBD1 or TRBD2 (6 bases each). Trimming pared 4 bases from V and 7 bases from J, leaving 11 bases between. The CDR3 loop spans 12 amino acids. Germline V gene sequence: CDR1 SNHLY, CDR2 FYNNEI. The CDR3 protein is CASSVQGGEQYF. The CDR3 DNA is TGTGCCAGCAGTGTACAGGGAGGTGAGCAGTACTTC.

The V gene is TRBV28, the J gene TRBJ2-1; 13 bases match TRBD2. Germline CDR1 reads MDHEN; CDR2 reads SYDVKM. This CDR3 has 16 amino acids. Trimming cost V 4 bases and J 9 bases; bases outside gene matches: 9. The CDR3, as DNA: TGTGCCAGCAGTTCCTCCGGGACTAGCGGGATTTTTGAGCAGTTCTTC. Translation: CASSSSGTSGIFEQFF.

A few counts support this clone. Distinct nucleotide sequences in the sample also encode this CDR3. The V call is TRBV7-8, the J call TRBJ2-1; D gene uncertain. Per germline, CDR1 SGHVS and CDR2 FQNEAQ. V gave up 0 bases and J gave up 9 bases, with 6 bases separating them. This CDR3 comprises 12 residues. The CDR3 region is CASSLARGEQFF. For the CDR3, the DNA is TGTGCCAGCAGCTTAGCCAGAGGTGAGCAGTTCTTC.

The chain uses TRBV27 and TRBJ2-1, with TRBD2 matching over 11 bases. The CDR3 loop spans 15 amino acids. The trim removed 3 bases at V and 9 bases at J, leaving 7 bases unmatched. CDR1 is MNHEY, CDR2 SMNVEV, per germline (reference sequence). The CDR3, as DNA: TGTGCCAGCAGTTTTTTAGCGGGAGGGCCAGGTGAGCAGTTCTTC. Translating it yields CASSFLAGGPGEQFF.

In its sample, this clone was seen a few times. This chain links TRBV10-3 with TRBJ1-4; D unclear. Germline CDR1 reads ENHRY; CDR2 reads SYGVKD. V shed 11 bases and J shed 7 bases, with 17 bases lying between them. The CDR3 is 13 residues long. CDR3 DNA: TGTGCCCATGCTGAGGGATCTTCTGAAAAACTGTTTTTT. It translates to CAHAEGSSEKLFF.

The rearrangement links TRBV7-3 to TRBJ2-1; 8 nucleotides agree with TRBD1. Germline assignment: CDR1 SGHTA and CDR2 FQGTGA. CDR3 length equals 13 residues. V was clipped by 4 bases and J by 7 bases; unmatched bases: 3. The CDR3 loop reads CASSSWTGNEQFF. CDR3 sequence (DNA): TGTGCCAGCAGCTCCTGGACAGGGAATGAGCAGTTCTTC.

The J gene is TRBJ1-4, the V gene TRBV5-1; no firm D call. Germline CDR1 reads SGHRS; CDR2 reads YFSETQ. V was pared by 1 base and J by 8 bases, with 9 bases between. This CDR3 is built from 13 residues. Written as DNA, the CDR3 is TGCGCCAGCAGCTTGCGCGGGAAAGAAAAACTGTTTTTT. Translating gives CASSLRGKEKLFF.

The chain joins TRBV6-6 to TRBJ1-2; the D is unclear. CDR1 and CDR2 (germline): MNHNY, SVGAGI (reference sequence). There are 11 residues in the CDR3. V gave up 6 bases and J gave up 8 bases, with 10 bases separating them. The DNA of the CDR3 is TGTGCCAGCAGCGCTTCTGGGGGCTACACCTTC. It codes for CASSASGGYTF.

This clone appeared once. The chain couples TRBV6-5 to TRBJ2-7; D not resolved. V lost 4 bases and J lost 4, with 5 bases in between. Germline V CDR1 and CDR2: MNHEY, SVGAGI. The CDR3 has 11 residues. The CDR3 sequence is CASSFRYEQYF. CDR3 sequence (DNA): TGTGCCAGCAGTTTCAGATACGAGCAGTACTTC.

The CDR3 region is CAWIPRGSDEQFF. CDR3 bases: TGTGCCTGGATTCCCAGGGGTTCGGATGAGCAGTTCTTC. The chain couples TRBV30 to TRBJ2-1; the D gene is possibly TRBD1 (6 bases). Germline V gene sequence: CDR1 GTSNPN, CDR2 SVGIG (reference sequence). This CDR3 is 13 amino acids long. Trimming pared 4 bases from V and 8 bases from J, leaving 15 bases between.

This chain joins TRBV7-3 and TRBJ2-7; 9 nucleotides align to TRBD1. The CDR3 runs to 15 residues. The V gene's germline CDR1 is SGHTA and CDR2 FQGTGA. The junction had 7 bases not matched to a gene; V was cut back by 2 bases and J by 5 bases. CDR3 DNA: TGTGCCAGCAGCTTATCTCCGGGACAGGGTCACGAGCAGTACTTC. It yields the protein CASSLSPGQGHEQYF.

The rearrangement joins TRBV10-1 to TRBJ2-3; D remains unclear. Trimming stripped 4 bases from V and 0 bases from J, with 11 bases between. Germline-derived CDR1 and CDR2 are WNHNN and SYGVQD (reference sequence). CDR3 size: 15 residues. The CDR3, as DNA: TGCGCCAGCAGTGGGTCGAGTTCTAGCACAGATACGCAGTATTTT. Amino acid sequence: CASSGSSSSTDTQYF.

This clone showed up just once. This rearrangement joins TRBV7-2 to TRBJ2-1; D not resolved. Germline V gene lookup returns CDR1 SGHTA and CDR2 FQGNSA. CDR3 length equals 12 residues. The ends were cut back, 5 bases at V and 5 bases at J, with 7 bases in the middle. Here the CDR3 DNA reads TGTGCCAGCAGCCTGTCCCACAATGAGCAGTTCTTC. It encodes CASSLSHNEQFF.

This CDR3 is CASSLRTPGRDTQYF. In DNA form, the CDR3 reads TGTGCCAGCAGCTTGAGGACCCCGGGAAGGGATACGCAGTATTTT. V usage is TRBV5-6 and J usage is TRBJ2-3; tentative D call: TRBD2 (5 bases). Trimming shortened V by 1 base and J by 6 bases, and 15 bases separated the two germline ends. The CDR3 has 15 residues. Germline CDR1 and CDR2: SGHDT and YYEEEE.

This clone was seen once. Mismatch with germline at one junction end may stem from a read error. The genes are TRBV7-7 and TRBJ2-1; 11 nucleotides match TRBD2. Germline lookup yields CDR1 SSHAT and CDR2 FNYEAQ (reference sequence). CDR3 size: 16 residues. The CDR3 loop reads CASSLGLAGGADEQFF. CDR3 nucleotides: TGTGCTAGCAGCTTGGGGCTAGCGGGAGGCGCGGATGAGCAGTTCTTC. Supplemented by reference TRBV7-7 and TRBJ2-1, the full variable domain reads GAGVSQSPRYKVTKRGQDVTLRCDPISSHATLYWYQQALGQGPEFLTYFNYEAQPDKSGLPSDRFSAERPEGSISTLTIQRTEQRDSAMYRCASSLGLAGGADEQFFGPGTRLTVL.

This chain uses TRBV5-1 with TRBJ2-1; D unresolved. Trimming stripped 1 base from V and 5 bases from J, with 13 bases between. The CDR3 has 15 residues. Germline V gives CDR1 SGHRS, CDR2 YFSETQ. CDR3 sequence reads: CASSLISKRDNEQFF. CDR3 DNA: TGCGCCAGCAGCTTGATCTCAAAACGGGACAATGAGCAGTTCTTC.

The chain employs TRBV7-3 and TRBJ2-5; weak D call: TRBD1 (6 bases). CDR1 SGHTA and CDR2 FQGTGA come from the germline V gene. V lost 5 bases to trimming and J lost 3 bases, with 16 bases between them. CDR3 length: 15 residues. CDR3 in amino acids: CASSPGPGVEETQYF. CDR3 coding DNA: TGTGCCAGCAGCCCAGGCCCAGGGGTTGAAGAGACCCAGTACTTC.

The V and J genes are TRBV5-6 and TRBJ2-7; D possibly matches TRBD1 or TRBD2 (5 bases each). V was clipped by 5 bases and J by 4 bases, with 10 bases between them. Germline V gene sequence: CDR1 SGHDT, CDR2 YYEEEE. The length of the CDR3 is 12 residues. In nucleotides, the CDR3 is TGTGCCAGCAGTCGGGACGTATACGAGCAGTACTTC. It codes for CASSRDVYEQYF. Variable domain in full (rest from reference TRBV5-6 and TRBJ2-7): DAGVTQSPTHLIKTRGQQVTLRCSPKSGHDTVSWYQQALGQGPQFIFQYYEEEERQRGNFPDRFSGHQFPNYSSELNVNALLLGDSALYLCASSRDVYEQYFGPGTRLTVT.

This clone has just a few counts. The rearrangement joins TRBV19 to TRBJ2-2, with D possibly matching TRBD2 (5 bases). There are 16 residues in the CDR3. V was shortened by 4 bases and J by 7 bases, with 19 bases between the two germline ends. Germline CDR1 reads LNHDA; CDR2 reads SQIVND (reference sequence). CDR3 residues: CASSKRVTGSIGELFF. CDR3 bases: TGTGCCAGTAGTAAACGAGTTACGGGGTCGATCGGGGAGCTGTTTTTT.

This clone has more than one count but fewer than ten. The chain is built from TRBV6-5 and TRBJ2-2; no clear D. The V gene's germline CDR1 is MNHEY and CDR2 SVGAGI. Trimming shortened V by 7 bases and J by 3 bases, and 12 bases separated the two germline ends. This CDR3 is 14 amino acids long. This CDR3 reads CASKRLADTGELFF. CDR3 nucleotides: TGTGCCAGCAAAAGACTTGCAGACACCGGGGAGCTGTTTTTT.

This chain connects TRBV29-1 to TRBJ2-2; TRBD2 is a possible D gene (5 bases). V gave up 4 bases and J gave up 7 bases, with 13 bases separating them. Germline-derived CDR1 and CDR2 are SQVTM and ANQGSEA. The CDR3 covers 13 residues. The CDR3 nucleotides are TGCAGCGTTGCACTTGCCGGGGTCGGGGAGCTGTTTTTT. Translating gives CSVALAGVGELFF.

This clone was detected a few times. Distinct nucleotide sequences in the sample also encode this CDR3. The chain couples TRBV28 to TRBJ2-1; D call uncertain. V was shortened by 2 bases and J by 4 bases, with 3 bases between the two germline ends. From germline, CDR1 is MDHEN and CDR2 SYDVKM. The CDR3 sequence is 12 residues long. The CDR3 coding sequence is TGTGCCAGCAGTTTAGGTTACAATGAGCAGTTCTTC. Translated: CASSLGYNEQFF.

The chain recombines TRBV5-4 with TRBJ2-2; TRBD2 matches at 8 bases. V lost 0 bases to trimming and J lost 7 bases; unmatched junction nucleotides: 8. This CDR3 region has 16 residues. CDR1 and CDR2 from the germline V gene are SGHNT and YYREEE (reference sequence). The CDR3 coding sequence is TGTGCCAGCAGCTTGGAGGGTAGCGGGATTAACGGGGAGCTGTTTTTT. The encoded protein is CASSLEGSGINGELFF. Full variable domain (rest looked up from reference TRBV5-4 and TRBJ2-2): ETGVTQSPTHLIKTRGQQVTLRCSSQSGHNTVSWYQQALGQGPQFIFQYYREEENGRGNFPPRFSGLQFPNYSSELNVNALELDDSALYLCASSLEGSGINGELFFGEGSRLTVL.

V usage is TRBV7-2 and J usage is TRBJ1-1; D call uncertain. The CDR3 is made up of 12 amino acids. The germline CDR1 and CDR2 sequences are SGHTA and FQGNSA. Trimming took 5 bases from V and 3 from J, leaving 7 bases between them. DNA for the CDR3: TGTGCCAGCAGCCGAGGCGACACTGAAGCTTTCTTT. It codes for CASSRGDTEAFF.

This clone was observed a few times. V gene TRBV28 combines with J gene TRBJ2-7; 10 bases are a match to TRBD1. The germline gives CDR1 MDHEN, CDR2 SYDVKM. There are 14 residues in the CDR3. The trim removed 3 bases at V and 3 bases at J, leaving 2 bases unmatched. The DNA for the CDR3 is TGTGCCAGCAGTTTCCGGACAGGGGGCTACGAGCAGTACTTC. Translating it yields CASSFRTGGYEQYF. Complete variable domain (other parts from reference TRBV28 and TRBJ2-7): DVKVTQSSRYLVKRTGEKVFLECVQDMDHENMFWYRQDPGLGLRLIYFSYDVKMKEKGDIPEGYSVSREKKERFSLILESASTNQTSMYLCASSFRTGGYEQYFGPGTRLTVT.